This TCR beta chain was recorded in a study of PD-1 blockade in classical Hodgkin lymphoma. Study observations and caveats: The study reported lower baseline TCR diversity in newly diagnosed patients than in healthy donors. What drove the repertoire differences, possibly disease activity or prior therapy, has not been defined.

The table came from immunoSEQ multiplex PCR; TCRdb's copy has only in-frame clones and leaves some out. The table has under 40,000 clones, 81% seen once. The sample's time point: cycle 4 day 1 (C4D1), after five to seven weeks of nivolumab. Brentuximab vedotin exposure varied among the patients, all of whom had relapsed after autologous stem cell transplantation. Under best response, outcomes were complete response, partial response or progressive disease. This clone is judged medium-sized. The antigen is unknown. The CDR3 contains 11 residues. Germline assignment: CDR1 DFQATT and CDR2 SNEGSKA (reference sequence). V was trimmed by 6 bases and J by 7 bases, leaving 13 bases between them.

The sample in question was peripheral blood mononuclear cells (PBMCs), obtained before the fourth cycle of nivolumab. The sequence derives from a human donor with classical Hodgkin lymphoma. V and J are TRBV20-1 and TRBJ2-7; D is undetermined. This CDR3 reads CSASSLFEQYF. DNA of the CDR3: TGCAGTGCCAGTTCCCTGTTTGAGCAGTACTTC.